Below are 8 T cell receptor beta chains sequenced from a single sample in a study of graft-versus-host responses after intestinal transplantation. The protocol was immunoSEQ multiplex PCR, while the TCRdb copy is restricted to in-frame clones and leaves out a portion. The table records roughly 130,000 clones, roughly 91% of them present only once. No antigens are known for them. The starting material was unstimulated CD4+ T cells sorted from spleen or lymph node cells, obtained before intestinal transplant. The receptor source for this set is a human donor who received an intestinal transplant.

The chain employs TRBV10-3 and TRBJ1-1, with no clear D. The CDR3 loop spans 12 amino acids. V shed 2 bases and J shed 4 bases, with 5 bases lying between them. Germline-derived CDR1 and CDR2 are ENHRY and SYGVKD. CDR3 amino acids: CAISERSTEAFF. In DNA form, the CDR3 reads TGTGCCATCAGTGAGAGGAGCACTGAAGCTTTCTTT.

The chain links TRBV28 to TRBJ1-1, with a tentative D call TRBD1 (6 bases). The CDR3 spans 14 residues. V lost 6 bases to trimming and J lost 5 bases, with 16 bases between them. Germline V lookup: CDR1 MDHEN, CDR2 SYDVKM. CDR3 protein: CASSLPIQGTEAFF. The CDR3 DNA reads TGTGCCAGCAGCCTACCGATCCAGGGGACTGAAGCTTTCTTT.

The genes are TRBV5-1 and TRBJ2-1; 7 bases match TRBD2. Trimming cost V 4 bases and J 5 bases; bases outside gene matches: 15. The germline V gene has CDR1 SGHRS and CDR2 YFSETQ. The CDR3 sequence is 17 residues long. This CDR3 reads CASSPHRGLVGNNEQFF. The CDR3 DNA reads TGCGCCAGCAGCCCCCACCGAGGACTAGTGGGAAACAATGAGCAGTTCTTC.

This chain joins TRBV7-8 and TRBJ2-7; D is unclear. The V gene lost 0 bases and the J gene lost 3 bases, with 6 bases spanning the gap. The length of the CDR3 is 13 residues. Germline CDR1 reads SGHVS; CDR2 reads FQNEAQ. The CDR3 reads CASSLAGLYEQYF. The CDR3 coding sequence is TGTGCCAGCAGCTTAGCTGGCCTCTACGAGCAGTACTTC.

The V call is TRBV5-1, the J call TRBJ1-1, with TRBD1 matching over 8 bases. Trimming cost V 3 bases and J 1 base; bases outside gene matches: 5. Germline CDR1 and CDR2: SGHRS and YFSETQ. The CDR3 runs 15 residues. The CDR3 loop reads CASSSWTGPNTEAFF. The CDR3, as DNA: TGCGCCAGCAGCTCATGGACAGGGCCGAACACTGAAGCTTTCTTT.

Here the CDR3 DNA reads TGTGCCAGCAGCTTAGCAGAGTTCAATGAGCAGTTCTTC. Translation: CASSLAEFNEQFF. The chain employs TRBV7-6 and TRBJ2-1; D is ambiguous. The CDR3 runs to 13 residues. Between the trimmed V and J ends, which lost 0 bases and 6 bases, there was a span of 6 bases. Germline V CDR1 and CDR2: SGHVS, FNYEAQ.

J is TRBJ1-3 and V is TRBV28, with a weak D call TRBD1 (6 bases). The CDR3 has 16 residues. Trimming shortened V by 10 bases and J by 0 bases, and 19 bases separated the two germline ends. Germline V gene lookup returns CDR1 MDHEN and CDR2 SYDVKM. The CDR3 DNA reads TGTGCCACTACCGGACAGCTCTATTTCTCTGGAAACACCATATATTTT. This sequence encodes CATTGQLYFSGNTIYF.

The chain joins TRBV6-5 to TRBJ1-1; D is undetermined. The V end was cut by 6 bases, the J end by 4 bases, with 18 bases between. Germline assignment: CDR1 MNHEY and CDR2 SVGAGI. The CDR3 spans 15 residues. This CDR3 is CASSAGGGPLTEAFF. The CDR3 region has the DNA TGTGCCAGCAGCGCCGGAGGCGGACCTCTCACTGAAGCTTTCTTT.